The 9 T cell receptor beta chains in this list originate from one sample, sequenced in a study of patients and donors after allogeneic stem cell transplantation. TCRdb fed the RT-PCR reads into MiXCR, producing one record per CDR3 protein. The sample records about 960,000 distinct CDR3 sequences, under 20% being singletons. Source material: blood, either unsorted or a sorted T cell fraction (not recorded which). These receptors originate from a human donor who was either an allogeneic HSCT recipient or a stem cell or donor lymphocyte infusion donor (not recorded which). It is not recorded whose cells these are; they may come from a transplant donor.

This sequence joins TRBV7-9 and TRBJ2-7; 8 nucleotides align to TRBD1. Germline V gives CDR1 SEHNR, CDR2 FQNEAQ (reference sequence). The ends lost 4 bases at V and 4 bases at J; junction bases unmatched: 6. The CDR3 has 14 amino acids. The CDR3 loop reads CASSSLDRAYEQYF. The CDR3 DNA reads TGTGCCAGCAGCTCCCTGGACAGGGCTTACGAGCAGTACTTC.

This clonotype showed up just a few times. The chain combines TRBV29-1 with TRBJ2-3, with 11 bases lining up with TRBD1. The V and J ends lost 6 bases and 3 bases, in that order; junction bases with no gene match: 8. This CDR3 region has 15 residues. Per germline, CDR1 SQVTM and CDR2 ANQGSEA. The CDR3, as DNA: TGCAGCGTAGCCCGGGACAGGGGGAGAACAGATACGCAGTATTTT. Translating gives CSVARDRGRTDTQYF.

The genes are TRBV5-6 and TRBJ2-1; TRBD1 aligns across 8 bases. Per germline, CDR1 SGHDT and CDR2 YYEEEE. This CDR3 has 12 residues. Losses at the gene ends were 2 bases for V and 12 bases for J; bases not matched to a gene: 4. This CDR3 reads CASSLDRGAQFF. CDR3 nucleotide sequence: TGTGCCAGCAGCTTAGACAGGGGCGCGCAGTTCTTC.

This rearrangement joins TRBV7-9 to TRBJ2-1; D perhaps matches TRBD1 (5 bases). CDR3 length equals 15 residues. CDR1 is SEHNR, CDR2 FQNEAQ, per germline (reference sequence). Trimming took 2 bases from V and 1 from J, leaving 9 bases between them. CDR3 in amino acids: CASSLTQGSYNEQFF. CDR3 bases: TGTGCCAGCAGCTTAACGCAGGGTTCCTACAATGAGCAGTTCTTC.

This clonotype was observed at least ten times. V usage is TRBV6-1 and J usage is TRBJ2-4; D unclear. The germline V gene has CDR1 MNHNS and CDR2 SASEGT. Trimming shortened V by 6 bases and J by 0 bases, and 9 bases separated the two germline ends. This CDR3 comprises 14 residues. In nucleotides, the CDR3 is TGTGCCAGCAGGGAGAGAATAGCCAAAAACATTCAGTACTTC. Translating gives CASRERIAKNIQYF.

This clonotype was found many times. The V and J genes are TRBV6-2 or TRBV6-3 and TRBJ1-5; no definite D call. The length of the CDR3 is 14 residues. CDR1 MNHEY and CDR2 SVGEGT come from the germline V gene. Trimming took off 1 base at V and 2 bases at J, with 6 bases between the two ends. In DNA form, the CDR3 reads TGTGCCAGCAGTTACTTAGAGGGCAATCAGCCCCAGCATTTT. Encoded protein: CASSYLEGNQPQHF.

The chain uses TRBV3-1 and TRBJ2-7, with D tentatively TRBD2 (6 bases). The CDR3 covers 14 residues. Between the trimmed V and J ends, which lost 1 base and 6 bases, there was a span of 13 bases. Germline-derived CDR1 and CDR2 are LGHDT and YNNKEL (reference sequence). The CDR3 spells CASSQARQGGEQYF. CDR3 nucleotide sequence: TGTGCCAGCAGCCAAGCGCGCCAGGGAGGCGAGCAGTACTTC.

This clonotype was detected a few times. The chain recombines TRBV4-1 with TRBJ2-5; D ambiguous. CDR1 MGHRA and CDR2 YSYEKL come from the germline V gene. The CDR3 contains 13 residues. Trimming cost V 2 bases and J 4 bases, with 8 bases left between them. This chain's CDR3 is CASSQITTETQYF. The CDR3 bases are TGCGCCAGCAGCCAAATCACTACAGAGACCCAGTACTTC.

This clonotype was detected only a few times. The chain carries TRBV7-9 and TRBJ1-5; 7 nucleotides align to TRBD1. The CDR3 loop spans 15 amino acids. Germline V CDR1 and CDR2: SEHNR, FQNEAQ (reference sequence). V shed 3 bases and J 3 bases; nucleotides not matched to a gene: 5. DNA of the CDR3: TGTGCCAGCAGCTTCACGACAGGGAACAATCAGCCCCAGCATTTT. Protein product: CASSFTTGNNQPQHF.